Listed below are T cell receptor beta chains from one sample, sequenced in a study of PD-L1 blockade in urothelial cancer. Some clones are missing from TCRdb's copy, which holds only in-frame ones; the method was immunoSEQ multiplex PCR. The sample yields tens of thousands of clones, around 85% seen once. The sequenced sample was PBMCs, obtained around atezolizumab (anti-PD-L1) treatment. The receptors stem from a woman aged 55-75 years with urothelial cancer. Both conserved end residues are part of each CDR3. The D gene is left open where the match is weak. Only some rows state a clone size, as once, few, many or a class for expanded clones.

v_gene	d_gene	j_gene	abundance	CDR3aa	CDR3nt
TRBV7-2	TRBD1	TRBJ2-7	.	CASSYGTGGSYEQYF	TGTGCCAGCAGCTATGGGACAGGGGGCTCCTACGAGCAGTACTTC
TRBV19	.	TRBJ1-4	few	CASSLMDSPRGEKLFF	TGTGCCAGTAGTCTCATGGACAGCCCAAGAGGGGAAAAACTGTTTTTT
TRBV6-5	TRBD1	TRBJ1-3	.	CASRGTAGNTIYF	TGTGCCAGCAGAGGGACAGCTGGAAACACCATATATTTT
TRBV2	TRBD1	TRBJ1-6	.	CASSRLPGGQDSPLHF	TGTGCCAGCAGTCGTCTTCCAGGGGGACAGGATTCACCCCTCCACTTT
TRBV28	TRBD1	TRBJ2-7	.	CASRRQGTTYEQYF	TGTGCCAGCAGGCGACAGGGGACCACCTACGAGCAGTACTTC
TRBV19	.	TRBJ1-1	.	CASKQGVLNTEAFF	TGTGCCAGTAAACAAGGGGTGTTGAACACTGAAGCTTTCTTT
TRBV28	TRBD2	TRBJ2-1	.	CASSFLAGVAVNEQFF	TGTGCCAGCAGTTTCCTAGCGGGAGTAGCGGTCAATGAGCAGTTCTTC
TRBV15	.	TRBJ1-5	few	CATSRDPDQGRYSNQPQHF	TGTGCCACCAGCAGAGACCCCGATCAGGGGCGATATAGCAATCAGCCCCAGCATTTT
TRBV11-2	TRBD1	TRBJ1-2	.	CASSMMTGTGGGYTF	TGTGCCAGCAGCATGATGACCGGGACAGGGGGTGGCTACACCTTC
TRBV5-6	.	TRBJ1-2	.	CASDSWLGQRLSRYGYTF	TGTGCCAGCGACAGTTGGCTGGGACAACGCTTATCTCGGTATGGCTACACCTTC
TRBV13	.	TRBJ1-5	once	CASSLAGRNQPQHF	TGTGCCAGCAGCTTAGCCGGGAGGAATCAGCCCCAGCATTTT
TRBV7-8	.	TRBJ1-6	.	CASSLLRDTNSPLHF	TGTGCCAGCAGCTTACTCCGGGACACAAATTCACCCCTCCACTTT
TRBV29-1	.	TRBJ2-5	.	CSALPGETQYF	TGCAGCGCCCTCCCGGGGGAGACCCAGTACTTC
TRBV6-5	.	TRBJ2-7	.	CASRMGLSGIYEQYF	TGTGCCAGCAGAATGGGACTTAGCGGAATTTACGAGCAGTACTTC
TRBV6-6	TRBD1	TRBJ2-1	.	CASSYSRQGSYNEQFF	TGTGCCAGCAGTTACTCGCGACAGGGGTCCTACAATGAGCAGTTCTTC
TRBV5-4	TRBD2	TRBJ2-7	.	CASSAQGLAGLIRDEQYF	TGTGCCAGCAGCGCTCAGGGACTAGCGGGATTAATTAGGGACGAGCAGTACTTC
TRBV9	.	TRBJ2-7	.	CASSVEGGVDEQYF	TGTGCCAGCAGCGTAGAAGGCGGGGTAGACGAGCAGTACTTC
TRBV7-2	TRBD2	TRBJ2-7	.	CASSLALAGPYEQYF	TGTGCCAGCAGCTTAGCGCTAGCGGGTCCCTACGAGCAGTACTTC
TRBV6-1	.	TRBJ2-7	.	CASRGRSYEQYF	TGTGCCAGCAGGGGTAGGAGCTACGAGCAGTACTTC
TRBV28	TRBD1	TRBJ1-2	.	CASSLGQPTIYGYTF	TGTGCCAGCAGTTTGGGACAGCCGACGATCTATGGCTACACCTTC
TRBV7-3	TRBD1	TRBJ2-7	once	CASSRDRGEQYF	TGTGCCAGCAGCCGTGACAGGGGCGAGCAGTACTTC
TRBV27	TRBD1	TRBJ1-2	many	CASSAPGQGYYGYTF	TGTGCCAGCAGTGCGCCGGGACAGGGATACTATGGCTACACCTTC
TRBV27	TRBD2	TRBJ2-7	.	CASRGSGGSYEQYF	TGTGCCAGCAGAGGCAGCGGGGGCTCCTACGAGCAGTACTTC
TRBV9	TRBD1	TRBJ1-2	.	CASSVIGGQGAQGGYTF	TGTGCCAGCAGCGTAATTGGCGGACAGGGGGCGCAGGGTGGCTACACCTTC
TRBV7-8	.	TRBJ2-2	.	CASSFRRTDTGELFF	TGTGCCAGCAGCTTTCGGCGGACAGACACCGGGGAGCTGTTTTTT
TRBV5-1	TRBD2	TRBJ2-3	.	CASSTGTSGGRGTDTQYF	TGCGCCAGCAGCACCGGGACTAGCGGGGGGCGAGGCACAGATACGCAGTATTTT
TRBV5-1	.	TRBJ2-5	.	CASSLDRQLMETQYF	TGCGCCAGCAGCTTGGACAGGCAACTTATGGAGACCCAGTACTTC
TRBV12-2	.	TRBJ2-5	.	CASRLNRGLGGETQYF	TGTGCAAGTCGCTTAAACAGGGGGCTTGGCGGGGAGACCCAGTACTTC
TRBV27	TRBD1	TRBJ1-6	.	CASSYPGQELSSYNSPLHF	TGTGCCAGCAGTTATCCGGGACAGGAACTCAGCTCCTATAATTCACCCCTCCACTTT
TRBV7-9	TRBD2	TRBJ2-2	.	CASSSRTSGHTGELFF	TGTGCCAGCAGCTCCCGGACTAGCGGGCACACCGGGGAGCTGTTTTTT
TRBV19	.	TRBJ2-3	.	CASSIVRGSTDTQYF	TGTGCCAGTAGTATAGTTCGCGGAAGCACAGATACGCAGTATTTT
TRBV5-4	TRBD1	TRBJ2-7	.	CASSYRGRSYEQYF	TGTGCCAGCAGCTACAGGGGTAGGTCCTACGAGCAGTACTTC
TRBV2	TRBD2	TRBJ2-7	.	CASRVGLAGERVEQYF	TGTGCCAGCAGGGTGGGACTAGCGGGAGAAAGGGTCGAGCAGTACTTC
TRBV28	.	TRBJ2-5	once	CASSGLTETQYF	TGTGCCAGCAGTGGACTGACAGAGACCCAGTACTTC
TRBV6-5	.	TRBJ1-1	.	CASSYFTLGGEAFF	TGTGCCAGCAGTTACTTTACTCTCGGGGGTGAAGCTTTCTTT
TRBV28	TRBD1	TRBJ2-7	.	CASSFGTGGGVGEQYF	TGTGCCAGCAGTTTCGGGACAGGGGGCGGTGTTGGCGAGCAGTACTTC
TRBV19	TRBD2	TRBJ2-3	.	CASTDAGGFTGDTQYF	TGTGCCAGTACCGATGCGGGAGGCTTTACTGGGGATACGCAGTATTTT
TRBV18	.	TRBJ1-2	.	CASSPFGGDGYTF	TGTGCCAGCTCACCATTTGGAGGGGATGGCTACACCTTC
TRBV5-1	TRBD1	TRBJ1-2	.	CASRLEHPTGQGFGGYTF	TGCGCCAGCAGACTCGAACACCCTACGGGACAGGGGTTCGGGGGCTACACCTTC
TRBV15	TRBD2	TRBJ2-3	.	CATSGTSPVADTQYF	TGTGCCACCAGCGGGACTAGCCCGGTGGCAGATACGCAGTATTTT
TRBV4-3	TRBD2	TRBJ2-5	.	CASSQSETSGVEKTQYF	TGCGCCAGCAGCCAATCGGAGACTAGCGGGGTCGAGAAGACCCAGTACTTC
TRBV5-4	.	TRBJ1-1	.	CASSFSENTEAFF	TGTGCCAGCAGTTTTAGCGAGAACACTGAAGCTTTCTTT
TRBV11-1	TRBD1	TRBJ1-1	.	CASSLGQLNTEAFF	TGTGCCAGCAGCCTGGGACAGTTGAACACTGAAGCTTTCTTT
TRBV11-2	TRBD1	TRBJ2-1	.	CASSPRGLEQFF	TGTGCCAGCAGCCCCAGGGGGCTTGAGCAGTTCTTC
TRBV11-2	.	TRBJ2-2	once	CASSFARMANTGELFF	TGTGCCAGCAGCTTTGCGCGAATGGCGAACACCGGGGAGCTGTTTTTT
TRBV5-4	.	TRBJ1-2	.	CASSLVAAAGGYTF	TGTGCCAGCAGCTTGGTGGCGGCAGCTGGGGGCTACACCTTC
TRBV6-1	.	TRBJ2-3	.	CASSGTGLGDTQYF	TGTGCCAGCAGCGGAACAGGGTTGGGAGATACGCAGTATTTT
TRBV5-4	TRBD2	TRBJ2-5	.	CASSPGRDRETQYF	TGTGCCAGCAGCCCCGGGAGGGATCGAGAGACCCAGTACTTC
TRBV4-2	.	TRBJ1-5	medium-sized	CASSPEGQQPQHF	TGTGCCAGCAGCCCCGAGGGTCAGCAGCCCCAGCATTTT
TRBV6-1	.	TRBJ1-3	.	CASSEARGNTIYF	TGTGCCAGCAGTGAAGCCCGGGGAAACACCATATATTTT
TRBV10-1	TRBD2	TRBJ2-1	once	CASSEAGTSGNEQFF	TGCGCCAGCAGTGAGGCCGGGACTAGCGGGAATGAGCAGTTCTTC
TRBV28	TRBD2	TRBJ2-7	.	CASSPRGGRAYEQYF	TGTGCCAGCAGTCCCCGTGGCGGGAGGGCCTACGAGCAGTACTTC
TRBV7-2	.	TRBJ2-7	once	CASSLAAGVPYEQYF	TGTGCCAGCAGCTTAGCGGCCGGGGTTCCGTACGAGCAGTACTTC
TRBV4-3	TRBD1	TRBJ2-7	.	CASSQEERQGPYEQYF	TGCGCCAGCAGCCAAGAGGAGAGACAGGGTCCGTACGAGCAGTACTTC
TRBV4-1	TRBD1	TRBJ2-3	.	CASSQELGTGSTDTQYF	TGCGCCAGCAGCCAAGAGTTGGGGACAGGTAGCACAGATACGCAGTATTTT
TRBV19	TRBD2	TRBJ2-1	.	CASKWASGSGNEQFF	TGTGCCAGTAAATGGGCTAGCGGGAGTGGGAATGAGCAGTTCTTC
TRBV7-9	TRBD2	TRBJ2-5	.	CASTLRGGPETQYF	TGTGCCAGCACCCTGCGGGGGGGCCCAGAGACCCAGTACTTC
TRBV4-2	.	TRBJ1-3	.	CASSQGFRGASGNTIYF	TGTGCCAGCAGCCAAGGTTTCAGGGGCGCTTCTGGAAACACCATATATTTT
TRBV5-6	.	TRBJ1-2	few	CASSLGAGNYGYTF	TGTGCCAGCAGCTTGGGAGCGGGCAACTATGGCTACACCTTC
TRBV7-8	TRBD1	TRBJ2-7	once	CASSFSTGYEQYF	TGTGCCAGCAGCTTTTCGACAGGGTACGAGCAGTACTTC